This TCR beta chain was identified during a study of T cell responses to AZD1222 COVID-19 vaccine (dated by TCRdb to the early 2020s). Turning to the overall study: AZD1222 recipients with second doses at about 4 weeks or about 12 weeks were pooled, because spike-specific TCR depth and breadth did not differ between schedules. Trial participants were enrolled by age into subgroups of 18-55, 56-69 and 70-plus years, and roughly 150, 30 and 60 TCR-sequenced participants, respectively, were included in these subgroups. TCR sequencing covered over 230 trial participants: 207 given two doses of AZD1222 and 26 given two doses of MenACWY control vaccine.

Note on this clone: The clone's antigen remains unknown. The input lacks base qualities; no much larger clone sits a single base away.

The paper as a whole reports these results and caveats: CD4 TCRs associated with the vaccine covered the entire spike protein, and the dominant responses were in regions 160-218 and 743-854. In the small 56-69-year group, the increase in depth fell short of significance, most likely because of low power. After two AZD1222 doses, both the breadth and the depth of spike-specific TCRs were significantly higher than at day 0 and than in MenACWY recipients. Epitopes outside the regions mutated in the B.1.351 and B.1.1.7 variants were reportedly recognized by nearly half of the unique spike-specific TCRs. No day 14 peak-response samples were available, so repertoires were characterized only after the peak T cell response. Most participants were white British and females outnumbered males, and the authors suggested that clonal diversity may have been underestimated. Only six or seven AZD1222 recipients were SARS-CoV-2 seropositive at baseline, limiting conclusions about previously exposed vaccinees.

In light of the paper, this sample's time point label describes: baseline before first vaccination. Vaccinee samples came from UK trials COV001 and COV002, including a single-blind randomized controlled phase 2/3 trial of AZD1222 (ChAdOx1 nCoV-19) in healthy adults. Trial participant PBMC samples were collected at day 0 and day 28 after the second dose for TCRbeta chain sequencing. Looking up the germline V gene yields CDR1 MDHEN and CDR2 SYDVKM. The CDR3 goes from the cysteine to the phenylalanine over 12 residues. Only the CDR3 region is kept as DNA, spanning 36 bases read in frame from base 1. Deletion took 1 base off V and 7 bases off J, with a span of 4 bases between the germline ends. The CDR3 regions of human TCRbeta chains were subjected to immunosequencing. In the original analysis: TCRs in the repertoires were compared against a reference library of SARS-CoV-2-specific TCRs that had been generated with the MIRA antigen-specificity platform. Breadth was defined as the fraction of unique TCRs that were SARS-CoV-2-associated. Depth was defined as the fraction of total T cells that were SARS-CoV-2-associated. Using the MIRA data, each spike-specific TCR was mapped to the spike region that the TCR reacts to and placed in a CD4 or CD8 class. Log10-transformed breadth and depth values were compared by one-way ANOVA with Sidak's multiple comparisons tests. The source is immuneACCESS, and TCRdb retained only in-frame sequences with V and J called. Part of the clones is not carried over; for the studies checked, unresolved V genes explain less than half of this, and the remainder is unexplained. The DNA gave D and trimming, while V, J and clone size come from that table. This sample gives approximately 180,000 clones in total; roughly 87% of them show up just once. The ten largest clonotypes hold about 2.8% of the sample.

The sequences come from peripheral blood, collected on day 0 of AZD1222 vaccination. The chain joins TRBV28 to TRBJ1-4, with the D gene call left open. This clonotype was sampled from an adult in good health. The CDR3 protein: CASSLFGEKLFF. The nucleotide sequence is given as TGTGCCAGCAGTTTATTTGGTGAAAAACTGTTTTTT.